Given below is one T cell receptor (beta chain) in context. The sample comes from a study of shared clonotypes between healthy human individuals. After removal of 7 bases from V and 3 bases from J, the junction contained 1 base not matched to a gene. Germline V gene lookup returns CDR1 SGHRS and CDR2 YFSETQ. The CDR3 loop spans 12 amino acids. Here immunoSEQ multiplex PCR was the method, and the copy in TCRdb shows in-frame clones only, minus some. The repertoire holds hundreds of thousands of clones, with 90% to 96% as singletons. The sample was naive CD4+ T cells sorted from blood. This sample's subset: CD45RA+ positively selected. V is TRBV5-1 and J is TRBJ2-5, with 9 bases aligning to TRBD2. The sequence was obtained from a woman in her 30s in good health. CDR3 loop: CASRLAEETQYF. Written as DNA, the CDR3 is TGCGCCAGCCGACTAGCGGAAGAGACCCAGTACTTC.